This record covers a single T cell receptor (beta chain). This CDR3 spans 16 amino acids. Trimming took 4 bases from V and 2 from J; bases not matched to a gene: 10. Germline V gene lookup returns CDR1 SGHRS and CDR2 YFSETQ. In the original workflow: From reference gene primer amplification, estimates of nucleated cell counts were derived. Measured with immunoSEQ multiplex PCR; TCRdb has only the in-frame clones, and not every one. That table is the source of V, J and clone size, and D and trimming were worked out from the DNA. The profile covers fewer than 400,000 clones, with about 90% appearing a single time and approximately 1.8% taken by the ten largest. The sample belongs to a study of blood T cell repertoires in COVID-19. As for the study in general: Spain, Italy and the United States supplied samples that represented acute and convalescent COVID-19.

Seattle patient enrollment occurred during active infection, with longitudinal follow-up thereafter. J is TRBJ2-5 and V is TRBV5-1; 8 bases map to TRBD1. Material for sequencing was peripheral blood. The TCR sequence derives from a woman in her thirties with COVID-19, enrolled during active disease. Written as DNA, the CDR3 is TGCGCCAGCAGCCCAGGACAGGGAGGAGGACAAGAGACCCAGTACTTC. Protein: CASSPGQGGGQETQYF.